This T cell receptor (beta chain) was sequenced during a study of blood T cell repertoires in COVID-19. Study background: Spain, Italy and the United States supplied samples that represented acute and convalescent COVID-19. T cells, B-cell-depleted T cells, or PBMCs supplied cDNA or gDNA.

Germline loops: CDR1 MDHEN, CDR2 SYDVKM. The CDR3 extends over 16 amino acids. V lost 4 bases, J lost 3 bases, and 1 base stayed unmatched. Authors' analysis steps: From reference gene primer amplification, estimates of nucleated cell counts were derived. The assay was immunoSEQ multiplex PCR, and TCRdb's table has in-frame clones only and misses some. The V and J calls and clone size are taken from that table; D and trimming were inferred from the DNA. The profile covers around 140,000 clones, with roughly four fifths appearing a single time and around 9.5% taken by the ten largest. The rearrangement joins TRBV28 to TRBJ2-3; TRBD2 matches at 16 bases. This clonotype was sampled from a woman aged 50 to 65 with active or convalescent COVID-19. The sequencing input was peripheral blood. In nucleotides, the CDR3 is TGTGCCAGCAGTTCGGGACTAGCGGGAGGGACAGATACGCAGTATTTT. This gives the protein CASSSGLAGGTDTQYF. Variable domain in full (rest from reference TRBV28 and TRBJ2-3): DVKVTQSSRYLVKRTGEKVFLECVQDMDHENMFWYRQDPGLGLRLIYFSYDVKMKEKGDIPEGYSVSREKKERFSLILESASTNQTSMYLCASSSGLAGGTDTQYFGPGTRLTVL.